This TCR beta chain was sequenced during a study of T-cell memory formation after mild COVID-19. Overall study findings and caveats: CD4+ contracting clones lay mainly in CM and EM, CD8+ ones in EMRA. CD4/CD8 balance characterized clones contracting day 15 to 85, and CD4+ skew characterized later expanders.

With regard to this clonotype: Antigen unknown.

TCR alpha and TCR beta cDNA libraries with sample barcodes and UMIs came from 5'RACE using constant-segment primers. TCRdb fed the 5' RACE reads into MiXCR, producing one record per CDR3 protein. The repertoire holds 530,000 or so distinct CDR3 sequences, with approximately 15% as singletons. The V gene end was trimmed by 4 bases and the J gene end by 5 bases; junction bases not matched to a gene: 9. CDR3 length: 16 residues. The V gene's germline CDR1 is SGHTA and CDR2 FQGNSA. The source is an adult woman who had mild COVID-19 (a few samples of this study predate the infection). Cell type and time point are not known. This rearrangement joins TRBV7-2 to TRBJ2-2, with 8 bases fitting TRBD2. Sequenced sample: PBMCs or a T cell subset sorted from them (not recorded which). The DNA for the CDR3 is TGTGCCAGCAGCTCCTACGGGGGGGCCCGAACCGGGGAGCTGTTTTTT. It codes for CASSSYGGARTGELFF.